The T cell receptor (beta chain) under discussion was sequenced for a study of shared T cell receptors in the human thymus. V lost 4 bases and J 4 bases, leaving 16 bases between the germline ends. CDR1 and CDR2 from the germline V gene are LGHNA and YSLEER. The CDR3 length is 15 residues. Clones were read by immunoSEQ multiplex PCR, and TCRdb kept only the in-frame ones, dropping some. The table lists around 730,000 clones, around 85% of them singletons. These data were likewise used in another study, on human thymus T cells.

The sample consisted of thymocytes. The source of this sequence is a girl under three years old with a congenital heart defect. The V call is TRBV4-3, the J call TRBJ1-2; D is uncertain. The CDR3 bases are TGCGCCAGCAGCCGGCGGCAACGATCCTCCTATGGCTACACCTTC. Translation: CASSRRQRSSYGYTF.